This T cell receptor (beta chain) was documented in a study of cytomegalovirus exposure and HLA in healthy donors. Study findings and constraints: By a later analysis, the bulk of CMV-associated TCR beta chains appeared HLA-restricted. Per a prior analysis, the majority of TCR beta V segments were productive roughly 87% or roughly 30% of the time.

The PCR employed 60 Vbeta primers together with 13 Jbeta primers. The repertoire was sequenced with immunoSEQ multiplex PCR; TCRdb's copy has only in-frame clones and lacks some. The repertoire holds 150,000 to 200,000 clones, approximately 80% seen once, with 1.9% in the top ten. The CDR3 loop spans 16 amino acids. Trimming took 5 bases from V and 3 from J; bases not matched to a gene: 7. The V gene's germline CDR1 is LNHDA and CDR2 SQIVND (reference sequence). To note about this clone: Its antigen is not identified.

Specimen: PBMCs. The chain uses TRBV19 and TRBJ2-3; 11 bases map to TRBD2. This TCR came from a man between 18 and 35 years old in good health and CMV-seronegative. The DNA for the CDR3 is TGTGCCAGTAGTGGGGCTAGCGGGGGGTATACAGATACGCAGTATTTT. It encodes CASSGASGGYTDTQYF.